This record concerns one T cell receptor beta chain sequence. What it recognizes is unknown. The data were obtained in a study of T cell responses to AZD1222 COVID-19 vaccine. For the study at large: The study pooled second doses at about 4 or about 12 weeks.

Germline CDR1 ENHRY, CDR2 SYGVKD. This CDR3 is 12 amino acids long. Trimming took 8 bases from V and 3 from J, leaving 8 bases between them. Only in-frame clones appear in the TCRdb table, and some are missing; sequencing was by immunoSEQ multiplex PCR. The repertoire consists of under 150,000 clones, with roughly 90% occurring once and the leading ten covering 8.4%. Study-wide points: Unmutated variant regions are reportedly targeted by nearly half of spike-specific TCRs. There were mostly white British donors and more females than males, and clonal diversity was possibly underestimated. Two doses of AZD1222 preceded a rise in Spike-specific TCR breadth and depth.

The sequence was obtained from an adult in good health. Here the sequenced sample was peripheral blood, taken on day 0 of AZD1222 vaccination. J is TRBJ1-5 and V is TRBV10-3; TRBD1 might be the D (5 bases). The CDR3 sequence: CAIGAVNQPQHF. DNA for the CDR3: TGTGCCATCGGGGCAGTCAATCAGCCCCAGCATTTT.